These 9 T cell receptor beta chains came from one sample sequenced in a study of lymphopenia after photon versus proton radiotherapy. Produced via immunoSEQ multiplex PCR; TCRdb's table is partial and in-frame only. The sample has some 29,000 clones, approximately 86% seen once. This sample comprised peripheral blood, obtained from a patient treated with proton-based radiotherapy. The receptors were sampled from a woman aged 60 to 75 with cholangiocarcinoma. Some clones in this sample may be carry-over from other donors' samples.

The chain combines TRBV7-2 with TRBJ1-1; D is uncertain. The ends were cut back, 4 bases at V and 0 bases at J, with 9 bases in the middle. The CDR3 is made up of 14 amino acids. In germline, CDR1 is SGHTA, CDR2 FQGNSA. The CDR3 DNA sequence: TGTGCCAGCAGCTATGGACTATTGAACACTGAAGCTTTCTTT. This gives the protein CASSYGLLNTEAFF.

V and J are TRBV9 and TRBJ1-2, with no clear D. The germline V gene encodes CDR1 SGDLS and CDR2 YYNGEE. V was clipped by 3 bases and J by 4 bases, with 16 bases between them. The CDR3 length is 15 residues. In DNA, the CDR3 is TGTGCCAGCAGCGCTAACCCAAGGTTCGGCTATGGCTACACCTTC. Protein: CASSANPRFGYGYTF.

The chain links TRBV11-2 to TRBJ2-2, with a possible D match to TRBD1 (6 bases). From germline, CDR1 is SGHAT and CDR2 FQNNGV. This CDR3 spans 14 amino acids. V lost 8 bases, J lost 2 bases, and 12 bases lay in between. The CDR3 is CASSRQANTGELFF. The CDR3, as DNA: TGTGCCAGCTCAAGACAGGCTAACACCGGGGAGCTGTTTTTT.

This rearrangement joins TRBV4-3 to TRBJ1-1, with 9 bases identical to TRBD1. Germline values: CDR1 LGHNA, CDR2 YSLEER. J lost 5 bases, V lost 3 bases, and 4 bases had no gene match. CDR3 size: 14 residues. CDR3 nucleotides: TGCGCCAGCAGCCACCACGACAGGGGGACTGAAGCTTTCTTT. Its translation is CASSHHDRGTEAFF.

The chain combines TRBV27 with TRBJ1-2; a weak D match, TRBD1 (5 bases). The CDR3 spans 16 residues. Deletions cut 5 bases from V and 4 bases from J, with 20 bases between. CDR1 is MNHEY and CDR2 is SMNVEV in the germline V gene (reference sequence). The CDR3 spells CASSPKYSTDVYGYTF. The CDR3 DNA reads TGTGCCAGCAGTCCGAAGTACTCGACAGATGTCTATGGCTACACCTTC.

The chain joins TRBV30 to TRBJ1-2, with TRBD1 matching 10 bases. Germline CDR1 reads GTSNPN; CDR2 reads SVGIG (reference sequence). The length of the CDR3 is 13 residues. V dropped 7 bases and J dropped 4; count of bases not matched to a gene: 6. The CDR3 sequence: CAFRDRGVYGYTF. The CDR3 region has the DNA TGTGCCTTCCGGGACAGGGGTGTCTATGGCTACACCTTC.

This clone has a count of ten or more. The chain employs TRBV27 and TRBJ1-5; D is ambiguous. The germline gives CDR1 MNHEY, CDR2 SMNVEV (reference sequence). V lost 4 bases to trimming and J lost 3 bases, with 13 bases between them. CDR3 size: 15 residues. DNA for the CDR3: TGTGCCAGCAGTTCGACACTGCCGGTCAATCAGCCCCAGCATTTT. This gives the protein CASSSTLPVNQPQHF.

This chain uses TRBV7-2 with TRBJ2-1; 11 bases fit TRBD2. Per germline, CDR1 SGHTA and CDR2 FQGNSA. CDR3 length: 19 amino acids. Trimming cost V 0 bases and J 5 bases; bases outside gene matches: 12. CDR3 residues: CASSLARGWLAGGDNEQFF. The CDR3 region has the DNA TGTGCCAGCAGCTTAGCGCGGGGGTGGCTAGCGGGAGGTGACAATGAGCAGTTCTTC.

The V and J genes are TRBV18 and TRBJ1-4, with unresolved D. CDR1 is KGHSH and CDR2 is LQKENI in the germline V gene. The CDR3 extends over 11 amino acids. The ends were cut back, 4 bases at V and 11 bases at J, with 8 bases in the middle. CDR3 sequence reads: CASSRDQKLFF. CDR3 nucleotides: TGTGCCAGCTCACGAGACCAGAAACTGTTTTTT.